This TCR beta chain originates from a study of blood T cell repertoires in COVID-19. About the research overall: Spain, Italy and the United States supplied samples that represented acute and convalescent COVID-19.

The CDR3 loop spans 15 amino acids. V lost 0 bases and J 4 bases, leaving 12 bases between the germline ends. Germline V gene data show CDR1 as SEHNR and CDR2 as FQNEAQ (reference sequence). In the original workflow: Reference gene primer amplification in the assay estimated nucleated cell counts. Clones were read by immunoSEQ multiplex PCR, and TCRdb kept only the in-frame ones, dropping some. V and J calls and clone size follow that table, whereas D and trimming were derived from the DNA. Here the sample spans fewer than 200,000 clones, about three quarters being singletons. Material: peripheral blood. This sequence was found in a woman in her 70s with acute or convalescent COVID-19. V and J are TRBV7-9 and TRBJ2-5; no firm D call. Here the CDR3 reads CASSLAEISRETQYF. CDR3 bases: TGTGCCAGCAGCTTAGCCGAGATTTCAAGAGAGACCCAGTACTTC. Using reference TRBV7-9 and TRBJ2-5 for the parts outside the CDR3, the full variable domain is DTGVSQNPRHKITKRGQNVTFRCDPISEHNRLYWYRQTLGQGPEFLTYFQNEAQLEKSRLLSDRFSAERPKGSFSTLEIQRTEQGDSAMYLCASSLAEISRETQYFGPGTRLLVL.